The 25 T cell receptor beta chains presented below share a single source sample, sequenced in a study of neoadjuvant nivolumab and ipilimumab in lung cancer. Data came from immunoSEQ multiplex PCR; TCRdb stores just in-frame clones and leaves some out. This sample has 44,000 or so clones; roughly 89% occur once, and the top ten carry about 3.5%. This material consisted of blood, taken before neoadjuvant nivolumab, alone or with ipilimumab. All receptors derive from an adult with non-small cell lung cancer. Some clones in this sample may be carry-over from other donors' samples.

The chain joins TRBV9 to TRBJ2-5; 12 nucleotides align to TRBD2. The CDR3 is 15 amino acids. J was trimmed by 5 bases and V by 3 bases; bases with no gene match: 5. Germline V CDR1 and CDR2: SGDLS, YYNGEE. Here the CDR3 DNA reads TGTGCCAGCAGCGCTAGCGGGAGGGCCGGTGAGACCCAGTACTTC. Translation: CASSASGRAGETQYF. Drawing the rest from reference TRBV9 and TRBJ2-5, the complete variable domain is DSGVTQTPKHLITATGQRVTLRCSPRSGDLSVYWYQQSLDQGLQFLIQYYNGEERAKGNILERFSAQQFPDLHSELNLSSLELGDSALYFCASSASGRAGETQYFGPGTRLLVL.

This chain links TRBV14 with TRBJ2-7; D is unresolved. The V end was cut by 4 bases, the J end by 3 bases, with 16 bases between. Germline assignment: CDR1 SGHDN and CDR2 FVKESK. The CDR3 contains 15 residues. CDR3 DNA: TGTGCCAGCAGCCCTAGTTGGGGAAGACACTACGAGCAGTACTTC. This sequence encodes CASSPSWGRHYEQYF.

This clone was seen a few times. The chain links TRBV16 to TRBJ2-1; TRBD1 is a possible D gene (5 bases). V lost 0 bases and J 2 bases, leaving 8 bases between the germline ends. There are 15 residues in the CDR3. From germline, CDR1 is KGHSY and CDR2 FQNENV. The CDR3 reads CASSQSSRAYNEQFF. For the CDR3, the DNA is TGTGCCAGCAGCCAATCAAGCAGGGCCTACAATGAGCAGTTCTTC.

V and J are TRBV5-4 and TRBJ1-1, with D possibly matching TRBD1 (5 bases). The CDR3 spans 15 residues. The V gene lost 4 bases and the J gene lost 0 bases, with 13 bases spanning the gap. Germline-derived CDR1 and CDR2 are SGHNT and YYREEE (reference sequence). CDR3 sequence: CASSPGTLMNTEAFF. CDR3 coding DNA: TGTGCCAGCAGCCCAGGGACCCTCATGAACACTGAAGCTTTCTTT.

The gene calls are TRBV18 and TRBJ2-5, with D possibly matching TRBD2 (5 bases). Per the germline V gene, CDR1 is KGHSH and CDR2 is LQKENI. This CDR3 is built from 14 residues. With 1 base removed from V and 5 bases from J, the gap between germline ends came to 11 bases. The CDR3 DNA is TGTGCCAGCTCACCACTCGGAGGTCGGGAGACCCAGTACTTC. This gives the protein CASSPLGGRETQYF.

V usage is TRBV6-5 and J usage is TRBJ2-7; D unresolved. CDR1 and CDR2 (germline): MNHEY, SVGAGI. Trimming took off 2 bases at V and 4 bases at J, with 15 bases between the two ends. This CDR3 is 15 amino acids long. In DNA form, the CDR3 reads TGTGCCAGCAGTTACGGTAGACAAACCCAATACGAGCAGTACTTC. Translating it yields CASSYGRQTQYEQYF.

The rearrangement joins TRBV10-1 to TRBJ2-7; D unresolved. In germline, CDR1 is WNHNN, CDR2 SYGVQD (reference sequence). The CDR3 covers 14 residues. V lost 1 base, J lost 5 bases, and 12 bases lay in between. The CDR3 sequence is CASSEFGRLDEQYF. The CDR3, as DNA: TGCGCCAGCAGTGAGTTTGGCCGCCTGGACGAGCAGTACTTC.

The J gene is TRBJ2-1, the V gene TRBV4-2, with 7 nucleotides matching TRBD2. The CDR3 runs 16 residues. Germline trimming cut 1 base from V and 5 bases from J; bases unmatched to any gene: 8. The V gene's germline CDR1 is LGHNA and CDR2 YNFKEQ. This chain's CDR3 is CASSQAFSTSNNEQFF. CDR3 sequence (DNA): TGTGCCAGCAGCCAAGCATTTTCGACTAGCAACAATGAGCAGTTCTTC.

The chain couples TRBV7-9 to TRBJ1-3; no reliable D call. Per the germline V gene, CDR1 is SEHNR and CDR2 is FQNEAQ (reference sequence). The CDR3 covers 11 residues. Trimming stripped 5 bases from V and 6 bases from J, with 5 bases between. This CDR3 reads CASSPANTIYF. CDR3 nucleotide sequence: TGTGCCAGCAGCCCCGCAAACACCATATATTTT.

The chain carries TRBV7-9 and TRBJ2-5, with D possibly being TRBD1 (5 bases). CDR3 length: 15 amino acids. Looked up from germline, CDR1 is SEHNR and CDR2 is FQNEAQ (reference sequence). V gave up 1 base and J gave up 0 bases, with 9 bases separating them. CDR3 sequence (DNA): TGTGCCAGCAGCTTAGTACCAGGGAACCAAGAGACCCAGTACTTC. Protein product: CASSLVPGNQETQYF.

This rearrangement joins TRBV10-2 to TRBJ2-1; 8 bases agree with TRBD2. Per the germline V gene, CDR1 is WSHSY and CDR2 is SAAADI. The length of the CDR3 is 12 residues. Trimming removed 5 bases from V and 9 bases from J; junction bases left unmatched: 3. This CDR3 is CASSPAGVEQFF. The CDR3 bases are TGCGCCAGCAGTCCAGCGGGAGTTGAGCAGTTCTTC.

This CDR3 is CASSEARALGYTF. For the CDR3, the DNA is TGTGCCAGCAGTGAAGCCAGGGCCCTCGGCTACACCTTC. The chain couples TRBV2 to TRBJ1-2; possibly TRBD1 for D (5 bases). CDR1 is SNHLY and CDR2 is FYNNEI in the germline V gene. The ends were cut back, 0 bases at V and 8 bases at J, with 10 bases in the middle. CDR3 length equals 13 residues.

CDR3 in amino acids: CASAAAATDTQYF. The DNA of the CDR3 is TGTGCCAGCGCGGCAGCGGCCACAGATACGCAGTATTTT. The chain couples TRBV2 to TRBJ2-3, with D perhaps TRBD2 (5 bases). CDR3 length: 13 residues. Trimming removed 8 bases at V and 2 bases at J, with 11 bases between. The germline V gene has CDR1 SNHLY and CDR2 FYNNEI.

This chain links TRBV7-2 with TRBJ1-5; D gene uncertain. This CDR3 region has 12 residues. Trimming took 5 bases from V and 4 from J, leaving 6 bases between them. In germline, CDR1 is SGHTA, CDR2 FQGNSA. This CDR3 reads CASSAPNQPQHF. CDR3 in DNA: TGTGCCAGCAGCGCCCCGAATCAGCCCCAGCATTTT.

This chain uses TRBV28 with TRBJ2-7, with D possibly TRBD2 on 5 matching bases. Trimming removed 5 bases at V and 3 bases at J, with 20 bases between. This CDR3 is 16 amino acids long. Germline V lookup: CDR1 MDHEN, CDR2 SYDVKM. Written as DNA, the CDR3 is TGTGCCAGCAGTCCGTCTGGGAAGGGCGGGTACTACGAGCAGTACTTC. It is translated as CASSPSGKGGYYEQYF.

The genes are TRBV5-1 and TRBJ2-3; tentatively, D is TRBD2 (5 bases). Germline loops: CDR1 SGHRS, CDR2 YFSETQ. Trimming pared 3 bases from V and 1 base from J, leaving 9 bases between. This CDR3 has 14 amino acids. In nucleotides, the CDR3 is TGCGCCAGCAGCTCCGGACTCCGCACAGATACGCAGTATTTT. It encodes CASSSGLRTDTQYF. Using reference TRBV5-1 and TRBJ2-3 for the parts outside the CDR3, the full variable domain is KAGVTQTPRYLIKTRGQQVTLSCSPISGHRSVSWYQQTPGQGLQFLFEYFSETQRNKGNFPGRFSGRQFSNSRSEMNVSTLELGDSALYLCASSSGLRTDTQYFGPGTRLTVL.

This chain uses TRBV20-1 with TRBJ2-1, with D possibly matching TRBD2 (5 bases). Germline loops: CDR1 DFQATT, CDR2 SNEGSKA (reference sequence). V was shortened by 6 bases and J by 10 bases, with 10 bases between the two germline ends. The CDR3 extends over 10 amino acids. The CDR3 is CSAAGLEQFF. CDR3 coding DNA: TGCAGTGCGGCGGGCCTCGAGCAGTTCTTC.

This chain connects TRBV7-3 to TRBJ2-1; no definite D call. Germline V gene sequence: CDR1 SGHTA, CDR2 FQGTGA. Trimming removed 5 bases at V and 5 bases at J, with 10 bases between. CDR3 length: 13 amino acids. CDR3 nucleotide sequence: TGTGCCAGCAGCGCAGGTGCGGACAATGAGCAGTTCTTC. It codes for CASSAGADNEQFF.

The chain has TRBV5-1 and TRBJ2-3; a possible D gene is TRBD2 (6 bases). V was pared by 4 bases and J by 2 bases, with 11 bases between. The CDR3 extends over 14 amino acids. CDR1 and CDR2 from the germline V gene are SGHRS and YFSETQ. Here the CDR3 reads CASSGGLTTDTQYF. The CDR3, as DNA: TGCGCCAGCAGCGGAGGACTAACCACAGATACGCAGTATTTT. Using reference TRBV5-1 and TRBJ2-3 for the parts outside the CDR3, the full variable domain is KAGVTQTPRYLIKTRGQQVTLSCSPISGHRSVSWYQQTPGQGLQFLFEYFSETQRNKGNFPGRFSGRQFSNSRSEMNVSTLELGDSALYLCASSGGLTTDTQYFGPGTRLTVL.

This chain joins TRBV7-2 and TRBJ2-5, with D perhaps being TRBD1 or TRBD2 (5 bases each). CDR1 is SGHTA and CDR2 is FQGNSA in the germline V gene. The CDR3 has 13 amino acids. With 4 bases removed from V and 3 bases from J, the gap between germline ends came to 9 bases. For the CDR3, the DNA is TGTGCCAGCAGCTCTGGGACGGAAGAGACCCAGTACTTC. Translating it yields CASSSGTEETQYF.

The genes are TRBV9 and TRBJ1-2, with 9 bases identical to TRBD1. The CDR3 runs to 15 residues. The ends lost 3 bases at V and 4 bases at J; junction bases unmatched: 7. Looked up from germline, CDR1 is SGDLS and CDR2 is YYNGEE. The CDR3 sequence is CASSAKQGAAYGYTF. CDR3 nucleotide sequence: TGTGCCAGCAGCGCAAAACAGGGGGCAGCCTATGGCTACACCTTC. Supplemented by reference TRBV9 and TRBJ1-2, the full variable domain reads DSGVTQTPKHLITATGQRVTLRCSPRSGDLSVYWYQQSLDQGLQFLIQYYNGEERAKGNILERFSAQQFPDLHSELNLSSLELGDSALYFCASSAKQGAAYGYTFGSGTRLTVV.

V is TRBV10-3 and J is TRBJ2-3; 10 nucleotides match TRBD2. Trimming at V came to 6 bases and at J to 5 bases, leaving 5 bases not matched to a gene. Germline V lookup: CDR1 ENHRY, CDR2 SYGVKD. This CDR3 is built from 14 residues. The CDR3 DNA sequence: TGTGCCATCAGAGCGGGAGGGCCGGTAGATACGCAGTATTTT. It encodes CAIRAGGPVDTQYF.

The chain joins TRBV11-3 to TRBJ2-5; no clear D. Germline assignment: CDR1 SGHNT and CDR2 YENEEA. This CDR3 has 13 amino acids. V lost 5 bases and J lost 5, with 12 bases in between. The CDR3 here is CASSPTMRETQYF. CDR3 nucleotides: TGTGCCAGCAGCCCAACCATGCGGGAGACCCAGTACTTC.

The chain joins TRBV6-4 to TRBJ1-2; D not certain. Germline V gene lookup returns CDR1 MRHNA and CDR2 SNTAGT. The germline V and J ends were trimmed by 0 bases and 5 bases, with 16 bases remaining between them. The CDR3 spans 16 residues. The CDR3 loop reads CASSDSDGAGSYGYTF. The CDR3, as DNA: TGTGCCAGCAGTGACTCGGACGGCGCCGGCTCTTATGGCTACACCTTC.

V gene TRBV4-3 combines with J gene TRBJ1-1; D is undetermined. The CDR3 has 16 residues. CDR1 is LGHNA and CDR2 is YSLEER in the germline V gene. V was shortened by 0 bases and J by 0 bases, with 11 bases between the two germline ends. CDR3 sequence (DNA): TGCGCCAGCAGCCAAGATCCGGGAACGGTGAACACTGAAGCTTTCTTT. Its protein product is CASSQDPGTVNTEAFF.